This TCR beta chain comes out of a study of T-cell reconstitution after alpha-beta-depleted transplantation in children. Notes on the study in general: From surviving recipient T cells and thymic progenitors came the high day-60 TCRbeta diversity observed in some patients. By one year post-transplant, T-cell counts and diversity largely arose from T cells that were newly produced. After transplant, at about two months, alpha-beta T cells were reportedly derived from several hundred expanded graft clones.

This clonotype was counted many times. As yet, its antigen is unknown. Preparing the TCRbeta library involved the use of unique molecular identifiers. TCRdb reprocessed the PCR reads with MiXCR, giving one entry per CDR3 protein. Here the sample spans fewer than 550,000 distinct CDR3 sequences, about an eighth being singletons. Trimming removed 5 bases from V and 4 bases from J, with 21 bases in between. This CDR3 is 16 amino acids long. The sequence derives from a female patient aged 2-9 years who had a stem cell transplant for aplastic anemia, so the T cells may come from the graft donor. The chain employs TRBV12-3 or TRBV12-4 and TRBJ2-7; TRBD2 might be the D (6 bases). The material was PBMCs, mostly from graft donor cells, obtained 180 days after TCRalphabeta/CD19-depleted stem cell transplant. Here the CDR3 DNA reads TGTGCCAGCAGTACCCCCCTAGCGTCACGTTTATACGAGCAGTACTTC. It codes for CASSTPLASRLYEQYF.